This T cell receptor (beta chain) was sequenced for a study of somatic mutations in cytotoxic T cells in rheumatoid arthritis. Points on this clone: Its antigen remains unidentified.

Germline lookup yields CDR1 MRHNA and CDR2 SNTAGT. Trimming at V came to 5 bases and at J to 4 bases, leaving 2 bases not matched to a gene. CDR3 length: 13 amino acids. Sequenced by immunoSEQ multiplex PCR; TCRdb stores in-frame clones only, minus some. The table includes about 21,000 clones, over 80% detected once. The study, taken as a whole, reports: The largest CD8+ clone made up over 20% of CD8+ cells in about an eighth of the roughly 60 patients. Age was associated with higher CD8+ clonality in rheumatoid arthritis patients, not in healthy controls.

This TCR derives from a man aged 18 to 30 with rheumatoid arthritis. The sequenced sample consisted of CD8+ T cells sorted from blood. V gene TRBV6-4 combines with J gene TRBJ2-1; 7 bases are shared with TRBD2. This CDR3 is CASSSGEYNEQFF. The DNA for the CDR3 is TGTGCCAGCAGTAGCGGGGAGTACAATGAGCAGTTCTTC.